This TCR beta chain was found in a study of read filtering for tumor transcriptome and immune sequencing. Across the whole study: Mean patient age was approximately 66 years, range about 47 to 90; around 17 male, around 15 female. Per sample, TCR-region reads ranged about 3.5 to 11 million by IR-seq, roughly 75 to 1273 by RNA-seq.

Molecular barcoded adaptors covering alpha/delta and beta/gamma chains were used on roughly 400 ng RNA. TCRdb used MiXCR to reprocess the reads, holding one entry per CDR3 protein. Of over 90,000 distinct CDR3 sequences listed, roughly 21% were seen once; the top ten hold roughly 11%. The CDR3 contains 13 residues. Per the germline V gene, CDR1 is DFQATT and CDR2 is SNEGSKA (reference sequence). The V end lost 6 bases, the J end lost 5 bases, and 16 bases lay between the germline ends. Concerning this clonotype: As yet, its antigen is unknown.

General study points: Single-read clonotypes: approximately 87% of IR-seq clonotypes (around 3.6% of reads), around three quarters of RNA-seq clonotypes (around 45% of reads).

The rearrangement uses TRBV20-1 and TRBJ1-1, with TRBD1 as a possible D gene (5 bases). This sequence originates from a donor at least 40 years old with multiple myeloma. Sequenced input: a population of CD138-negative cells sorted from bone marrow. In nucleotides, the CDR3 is TGCAGTGCCCCCGAACGGGGGAGGACTGAAGCTTTCTTT. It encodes CSAPERGRTEAFF.